This TCR beta chain stems from a study of Ad26.COV2.S vaccination and SARS-CoV-2 variants. Assay: immunoSEQ multiplex PCR; the TCRdb copy retains only in-frame clones and omits some. In the table there are 400,000 to 450,000 clones, approximately 92% of which are singletons. Treatment defined: some 19 received Ad26.COV2.S at low or high dose, single or two shots; about 5 received placebo; per-sample allocation not given. Specimen acquisition occurred on day 63 following the initial vaccine or placebo injection. CDR1 is MNHEY and CDR2 is SVGAGI in the germline V gene. Trimming cost V 2 bases and J 4 bases; bases outside gene matches: 3. The CDR3 has 14 residues.

J is TRBJ2-7 and V is TRBV6-5; 9 bases line up with TRBD1. Source: peripheral blood, taken in a trial of Ad26.COV2.S vaccine versus placebo. The TCR sequence derives from a person aged 18 to 65 who received the Ad26.COV2.S COVID-19 vaccine or a placebo. CDR3 nucleotide sequence: TGTGCCAGCAGTTACGACAGGGGGAGTTACGAGCAGTACTTC. Its protein product is CASSYDRGSYEQYF.